This TCR beta chain emerged from a study of blood T cell repertoires in COVID-19. Background on the study: Italy, Spain and the United States were the sources of the convalescent and acute COVID-19 samples.

The CDR3 has 16 residues. Germline V gives CDR1 MGHRA, CDR2 YSYEKL. With 0 bases removed from V and 1 base from J, the gap between germline ends came to 12 bases. Under the authors' procedure: Reference gene primer amplification gave nucleated cell count estimates. Method: immunoSEQ multiplex PCR; TCRdb's copy keeps in-frame clones and lacks some. The V and J calls and clone size are taken from that table; D and trimming were inferred from the DNA. The repertoire includes more than 95,000 clones, about 89% of them detected once, and around 3.8% sits in the top ten. The clonotype was recovered from an older woman with acute or convalescent COVID-19. The chain is built from TRBV4-1 and TRBJ2-5; possibly TRBD1 for D (5 bases). Sequenced material: peripheral blood. In DNA form, the CDR3 reads TGCGCCAGCAGCCAAGAACCAGGGTCCATCCAAGAGACCCAGTACTTC. Amino acid sequence: CASSQEPGSIQETQYF.